This is a list of T cell receptor beta chains from one sample in a study of cytomegalovirus exposure and HLA in healthy donors. Sequencing was performed with immunoSEQ multiplex PCR; in TCRdb, only in-frame clones are kept and a portion is missing. The profile covers over 130,000 clones, with 75% to 90% appearing a single time and roughly 1.2% taken by the ten largest. Specimen: PBMCs. The receptors here all came from a female donor in good health and CMV-seronegative. Both conserved end residues are trimmed from each CDR3. Fields, in order: J gene, V gene, CDR3 protein.

TRBJ2-2	TRBV5-1	ASSSLGQGYTGELF
TRBJ1-5	TRBV19	ASSILYQPQH
TRBJ2-5	TRBV2	ASSGTGGETQY
TRBJ2-1	TRBV2	ASSDPGRALWNEQF
TRBJ2-7	TRBV4-1	ASSLRTGSHEQY
TRBJ2-2	TRBV6-6	ASSSLRGGTGELF
TRBJ2-5	TRBV19	ASKDRGRETQY
TRBJ1-1	TRBV27	ASSSMGDWGKAF
TRBJ2-5	TRBV27	ASSRGREWETQY
TRBJ2-7	TRBV4-1	ASSRMGAYEQY
TRBJ1-2	TRBV28	ASSFTRDRGTYGYT
TRBJ2-7	TRBV28	ASSIGTASSEQY